The next 25 T cell receptor beta chains were all read from a single sample in a study of shared clonotypes between healthy human individuals. Repertoires were generated with immunoSEQ multiplex PCR, while TCRdb's copy carries only in-frame clones and drops some. Of 2 million to 2.5 million clones in the sample, 95% were seen once. Sequenced: naive CD4+ T cells sorted from blood. The subset is: CD45RA+ positively selected. These receptors were obtained from a man aged 18 to 29 in good health.

This chain links TRBV30 with TRBJ2-1, with D hard to call. This CDR3 is built from 13 residues. Trimming took 0 bases from V and 1 from J, leaving 4 bases between them. Germline-derived CDR1 and CDR2 are GTSNPN and SVGIG (reference sequence). CDR3 in DNA: TGTGCCTGGAGTGTGCTGTCCTACAATGAGCAGTTCTTC. Its protein product is CAWSVLSYNEQFF. Drawing the rest from reference TRBV30 and TRBJ2-1, the complete variable domain is SQTIHQWPATLVQPVGSPLSLECTVEGTSNPNLYWYRQAAGRGLQLLFYSVGIGQISSEVPQNLSASRPQDRQFILSSKKLLLSDSGFYLCAWSVLSYNEQFFGPGTRLTVL.

The chain joins TRBV5-1 to TRBJ1-6; D perhaps matches TRBD1 (5 bases). V lost 0 bases to trimming and J lost 6 bases, with 16 bases between them. Germline V CDR1 and CDR2: SGHRS, YFSETQ. The CDR3 spans 17 residues. This CDR3 is CASSLVARGTVNSPLHF. In DNA, the CDR3 is TGCGCCAGCAGCTTGGTGGCTAGAGGGACGGTTAATTCACCCCTCCACTTT.

With regard to this clone: The sample has other DNA sequences that encode this CDR3 too. The rearrangement joins TRBV7-2 to TRBJ2-1, with TRBD1 matching 8 bases. CDR1 and CDR2 from the germline V gene are SGHTA and FQGNSA. The J segment lost 4 bases and the V segment lost 5 bases, leaving 7 bases of the junction unmatched. The CDR3 extends over 15 amino acids. The CDR3 region has the DNA TGTGCCAGCAGCCCCGACAGGGGATCGTACAATGAGCAGTTCTTC. Translating it yields CASSPDRGSYNEQFF.

The rearrangement uses TRBV6-1 and TRBJ1-3; the D gene is possibly TRBD1 (5 bases). The CDR3 loop spans 15 amino acids. Trimming removed 7 bases from V and 0 bases from J, with 13 bases in between. Germline CDR1 is MNHNS and CDR2 is SASEGT. Written as DNA, the CDR3 is TGTGCCAGCACCCTCGGGGCTCACTCTGGAAACACCATATATTTT. Translation: CASTLGAHSGNTIYF.

This chain joins TRBV5-1 and TRBJ2-7, with 11 bases identical to TRBD1. There are 16 residues in the CDR3. CDR1 and CDR2 from the germline V gene are SGHRS and YFSETQ. Germline trimming cut 4 bases from V and 6 bases from J; bases unmatched to any gene: 12. In nucleotides, the CDR3 is TGCGCCAGCAGCCGTCGTACGGGACAGGGGGGTCCCGAGCAGTACTTC. It yields the protein CASSRRTGQGGPEQYF.

The chain has TRBV5-1 and TRBJ1-2; a weak D match, TRBD1 (5 bases). V lost 3 bases to trimming and J lost 0 bases, with 12 bases between them. The CDR3 runs 15 residues. Germline-derived CDR1 and CDR2 are SGHRS and YFSETQ. CDR3 sequence: CASSYEGKANYGYTF. CDR3 bases: TGCGCCAGCAGCTATGAGGGGAAAGCTAACTATGGCTACACCTTC.

The V and J genes are TRBV28 and TRBJ1-6; a possible D gene is TRBD1 (6 bases). Per germline, CDR1 MDHEN and CDR2 SYDVKM. The CDR3 contains 15 residues. The V and J ends lost 7 bases and 9 bases respectively, with 19 bases between them. CDR3 amino acids: CASTGAGTRGSPLHF. In DNA, the CDR3 is TGTGCCAGCACAGGGGCAGGAACGAGGGGTTCACCCCTCCACTTT.

This rearrangement joins TRBV6-6 to TRBJ2-7; TRBD2 aligns across 12 bases. Trimming at V came to 10 bases and at J to 2 bases, leaving 3 bases not matched to a gene. This CDR3 has 13 amino acids. Per the germline V gene, CDR1 is MNHNY and CDR2 is SVGAGI (reference sequence). Here the CDR3 reads CATGLAGTYEQYF. The CDR3 DNA sequence: TGTGCCACCGGACTAGCGGGGACCTACGAGCAGTACTTC.

The chain links TRBV4-3 to TRBJ1-1; 7 nucleotides line up with TRBD1. V gave up 3 bases and J gave up 5 bases; unmatched junction bases: 9. Germline V gene sequence: CDR1 LGHNA, CDR2 YSLEER. The CDR3 runs to 15 residues. CDR3 residues: CASSHIDRDHTEAFF. For the CDR3, the DNA is TGCGCCAGCAGCCATATCGACAGGGACCATACTGAAGCTTTCTTT.

The V gene is TRBV6-5, the J gene TRBJ1-6; weak D call: TRBD1 (6 bases). Trimming removed 0 bases at V and 13 bases at J, with 19 bases between. The CDR3 is 16 amino acids. Germline CDR1 MNHEY, CDR2 SVGAGI. The CDR3, as DNA: TGTGCCAGCAGTTACTCTTGGGGAGGGGGAAGGGGGCCCCTCCACTTT. As protein: CASSYSWGGGRGPLHF.

This chain uses TRBV11-3 with TRBJ2-2; tentative D call: TRBD1 (7 bases). The germline gives CDR1 SGHNT, CDR2 YENEEA. The ends were cut back, 5 bases at V and 5 bases at J, with 12 bases in the middle. This CDR3 comprises 14 residues. For the CDR3, the DNA is TGTGCCAGCAGCGCGGGACAGATAACCGGGGAGCTGTTTTTT. Protein product: CASSAGQITGELFF. Full variable domain (outside the CDR3, taken from reference TRBV11-3 and TRBJ2-2): EAGVVQSPRYKIIEKKQPVAFWCNPISGHNTLYWYLQNLGQGPELLIRYENEEAVDDSQLPKDRFSAERLKGVDSTLKIQPAELGDSAVYLCASSAGQITGELFFGEGSRLTVL.

This clone appeared a single time. The chain joins TRBV28 to TRBJ2-7; D call uncertain. This CDR3 comprises 12 residues. Trimming shortened V by 2 bases and J by 2 bases, and 4 bases separated the two germline ends. Germline V gene sequence: CDR1 MDHEN, CDR2 SYDVKM. The CDR3 loop is CASSLKTYEQYF. The CDR3 DNA follows: TGTGCCAGCAGTTTAAAAACCTACGAGCAGTACTTC.

The V gene is TRBV4-3, the J gene TRBJ1-6; D gene unclear. Germline CDR1 reads LGHNA; CDR2 reads YSLEER. The ends were cut back, 1 base at V and 3 bases at J, with 10 bases in the middle. This CDR3 contains 16 residues. The CDR3, as DNA: TGCGCCAGCAGCCAAGTCTTCACCTTCTATAATTCACCCCTCCACTTT. It specifies CASSQVFTFYNSPLHF.

This clone was picked up one time. V usage is TRBV7-2 and J usage is TRBJ2-7, with a weak D call TRBD2 (6 bases). CDR1 is SGHTA, CDR2 FQGNSA, per germline. The CDR3 is 16 residues long. V was trimmed by 5 bases and J by 3 bases, leaving 20 bases between them. CDR3 nucleotides: TGTGCCAGCAGCCCTCAACCCGGGACTGCCAACTACGAGCAGTACTTC. This translates into CASSPQPGTANYEQYF.

The chain links TRBV9 to TRBJ1-4, with 8 positions matching TRBD1. CDR3 length: 15 amino acids. Germline-derived CDR1 and CDR2 are SGDLS and YYNGEE. J gave up 5 bases and V 3 bases, and 6 bases lay outside the gene matches. CDR3 coding DNA: TGTGCCAGCAGCGCTTGGACAGGGCCCAATGAAAAACTGTTTTTT. Amino acids: CASSAWTGPNEKLFF.

V gene TRBV7-8 combines with J gene TRBJ2-7, with unresolved D. The CDR3 sequence is 12 residues long. CDR1 and CDR2 (germline): SGHVS, FQNEAQ. V lost 6 bases and J lost 8, with 14 bases in between. Here the CDR3 reads CASSFKGSQQYF. The CDR3 DNA reads as TGTGCCAGCAGTTTCAAGGGCAGTCAGCAGTACTTC.

J is TRBJ2-7 and V is TRBV5-1; either TRBD1 or TRBD2 may supply D (6 bases each). CDR3 size: 13 residues. Trimming took off 4 bases at V and 3 bases at J, with 11 bases between the two ends. From germline, CDR1 is SGHRS and CDR2 YFSETQ. The CDR3 protein is CASSVGGLYEQYF. The DNA of the CDR3 is TGCGCCAGCAGCGTGGGGGGCCTCTACGAGCAGTACTTC.

The gene calls are TRBV6-1 and TRBJ1-2, with D hard to call. This CDR3 contains 13 residues. V was trimmed by 6 bases and J by 4 bases, leaving 12 bases between them. Germline CDR1 is MNHNS and CDR2 is SASEGT. CDR3 bases: TGTGCCAGCAGGTTGACGGCGATCTATGGCTACACCTTC. The encoded protein is CASRLTAIYGYTF.

Comments on this clone: An end of the junction differs from the germline gene, which may be a read error. This rearrangement joins TRBV6-6 to TRBJ2-5, with 13 positions matching TRBD2. The CDR3 contains 13 residues. Looked up from germline, CDR1 is MNHNY and CDR2 is SVGAGI (reference sequence). CDR3 nucleotides: TGCGCCAGCAGAGGGACTAGCGGGGTGGCCCAGTACTTC. Its protein product is CASRGTSGVAQYF.

The gene calls are TRBV29-1 and TRBJ2-1; 7 bases match TRBD2. The CDR3 spans 13 residues. Germline lookup yields CDR1 SQVTM and CDR2 ANQGSEA. J lost 5 bases, V lost 6 bases, and 7 bases had no gene match. The CDR3 DNA sequence: TGCAGCGTCGGGGGGAACAAGAACAATGAGCAGTTCTTC. Translated, it gives CSVGGNKNNEQFF.

The rearrangement links TRBV25-1 to TRBJ1-2; D gene ambiguous. The CDR3 spans 15 residues. CDR1 is MGHDK and CDR2 is SYGVNS in the germline V gene. V gave up 1 base and J gave up 0 bases, with 9 bases separating them. CDR3 residues: CASSESPGANYGYTF. Written as DNA, the CDR3 is TGTGCCAGCAGTGAATCCCCCGGTGCTAACTATGGCTACACCTTC.

The chain joins TRBV20-1 to TRBJ2-7; D gene unclear. Looked up from germline, CDR1 is DFQATT and CDR2 is SNEGSKA (reference sequence). The CDR3 runs to 11 residues. Trimming removed 3 bases from V and 7 bases from J, with 10 bases in between. CDR3: CSASKSGEQYF. DNA of the CDR3: TGCAGTGCTAGTAAGAGTGGTGAGCAGTACTTC.

This clone was counted a single time. The gene calls are TRBV4-3 and TRBJ2-5, with TRBD2 matching over 8 bases. Per germline, CDR1 LGHNA and CDR2 YSLEER. V lost 1 base, J lost 4 bases, and 5 bases stayed unmatched. The CDR3 runs to 15 residues. DNA of the CDR3: TGCGCCAGCAGCCAAGGCGGGGGGCGCCCAGAGACCCAGTACTTC. Encoded protein: CASSQGGGRPETQYF.

The chain combines TRBV18 with TRBJ1-1, with TRBD1 matching over 7 bases. Trimming cost V 4 bases and J 5 bases; bases outside gene matches: 7. The CDR3 runs 14 residues. From germline, CDR1 is KGHSH and CDR2 LQKENI. The CDR3 is CASSRQGGETEAFF. The DNA for the CDR3 is TGTGCCAGCTCACGACAGGGAGGGGAGACTGAAGCTTTCTTT.

This sequence joins TRBV18 and TRBJ2-1; D is unclear. Germline-derived CDR1 and CDR2 are KGHSH and LQKENI. This CDR3 is built from 13 residues. The germline V and J ends were trimmed by 4 bases and 0 bases, with 4 bases remaining between them. CDR3 sequence reads: CASSRSSYNEQFF. For the CDR3, the DNA is TGTGCCAGCTCACGTAGCTCCTACAATGAGCAGTTCTTC. The full variable domain, with the rest looked up from reference TRBV18 and TRBJ2-1, is NAGVMQNPRHLVRRRGQEARLRCSPMKGHSHVYWYRQLPEEGLKFMVYLQKENIIDESGMPKERFSAEFPKEGPSILRIQQVVRGDSAAYFCASSRSSYNEQFFGPGTRLTVL.